This paragraph covers one TCR beta chain sequence. Its cognate antigen is unknown. This table comes from immunoSEQ multiplex PCR, and its TCRdb copy is limited to in-frame clones, with some not included. Of more than 2 million clones detected, just over 90% appear once; the ten largest clones hold 1.5% to 2%. The sample is drawn from a study of shared clonotypes between healthy human individuals. The V gene's germline CDR1 is ENHRY and CDR2 SYGVKD. V gave up 8 bases and J gave up 8 bases, with 21 bases separating them. The length of the CDR3 is 14 residues. Findings of the study overall: Relative to their counterparts shared across all four donors, non-shared clonotypes exhibited diminished generation probabilities.

Naive CD8 cells lacked CD45RO and underwent positive selection for CCR7, leaving out terminally differentiated effector memory CD45RA+ cells. Sequenced material: naive CD8+ T cells from PBMCs. The chain joins TRBV10-3 to TRBJ1-2; no clear D. This receptor was taken from a man between 18 and 29 years old in good health. Some clones in this sample may be carry-over from other donors' samples. CDR3 loop: CAIHPGGGLRGYTF. The CDR3 coding sequence is TGTGCCATCCACCCGGGAGGTGGACTACGGGGCTACACCTTC.